One sample yielded the 10 T cell receptor beta chains listed below, sequenced in a study of shared clonotypes between healthy human individuals. Data came from immunoSEQ multiplex PCR; TCRdb stores just in-frame clones and leaves some out. The sample records around 990,000 clones, roughly 80% being singletons. Sequencing was done on a sample of memory CD4+ T cells from PBMCs. Subset defined: CD45RA-negative fraction. These receptors all come from a man between 18 and 35 years old in good health. Some clones in this sample may be carry-over from other donors' samples.

The rearrangement uses TRBV9 and TRBJ2-5, with TRBD2 as a possible D gene (7 bases). V lost 3 bases, J lost 0 bases, and 15 bases lay in between. CDR3 length equals 16 residues. CDR1 is SGDLS and CDR2 is YYNGEE in the germline V gene. The CDR3: CASSAGQSGNQETQYF. For the CDR3, the DNA is TGTGCCAGCAGCGCCGGACAGAGCGGGAACCAAGAGACCCAGTACTTC.

This clone was seen just once. The genes are TRBV27 and TRBJ2-2, with 10 bases identical to TRBD2. Germline V gene sequence: CDR1 MNHEY, CDR2 SMNVEV (reference sequence). The CDR3 is 16 amino acids. The J segment lost 2 bases and the V segment lost 7 bases, leaving 7 bases of the junction unmatched. The CDR3 is CASTLLAGINTGELFF. The CDR3 region has the DNA TGTGCCAGCACCCTACTAGCGGGGATAAACACCGGGGAGCTGTTTTTT.

The table lists this clone with a count of one. The chain links TRBV15 to TRBJ2-1; D not certain. Trimming left V 2 bases short and J 6 bases short, with 8 bases between. From germline, CDR1 is LNHNV and CDR2 YYDKDF (reference sequence). This CDR3 is 13 amino acids long. Written as DNA, the CDR3 is TGTGCCACCAGCAGACGGATGGGCAATGAGCAGTTCTTC. It codes for CATSRRMGNEQFF.

The rearrangement uses TRBV5-8 and TRBJ2-1, with D unclear. The CDR3 is made up of 14 amino acids. Trimming removed 2 bases at V and 9 bases at J, with 15 bases between. Germline V gene lookup returns CDR1 SGHTS and CDR2 YDEGEE. CDR3 residues: CASSFDDSGSEQFF. DNA for the CDR3: TGTGCCAGCAGCTTTGATGACTCCGGTAGTGAGCAGTTCTTC. The full variable domain, with the rest looked up from reference TRBV5-8 and TRBJ2-1, is EAGVTQSPTHLIKTRGQQATLRCSPISGHTSVYWYQQALGLGLQFLLWYDEGEERNRGNFPPRFSGRQFPNYSSELNVNALELEDSALYLCASSFDDSGSEQFFGPGTRLTVL.

About this clone: Other DNA sequences in the sample encode the same CDR3. The chain recombines TRBV7-9 with TRBJ2-7; D is undetermined. V lost 4 bases and J 3 bases, leaving 7 bases between the germline ends. The germline V gene has CDR1 SEHNR and CDR2 FQNEAQ (reference sequence). CDR3 length: 12 amino acids. CDR3: CASSSDIYEQYF. The CDR3 DNA reads TGTGCCAGCAGCTCGGATATCTACGAGCAGTACTTC.

For the CDR3, the DNA is TGTGCCAGCAGCAGGACCCTCTTCTGGAACAGGGTAAGCGATACGCAGTATTTT. This translates into CASSRTLFWNRVSDTQYF. The chain links TRBV21-1 to TRBJ2-3; the D call of TRBD1 is as the table states it, not checked on the DNA. TRBV21-1 is marked as a pseudogene. There are 18 residues in the CDR3.

The chain carries TRBV28 and TRBJ1-2; the D gene is possibly TRBD1 (6 bases). The CDR3 extends over 14 amino acids. Trimming stripped 6 bases from V and 2 bases from J, with 13 bases between. Germline V lookup: CDR1 MDHEN, CDR2 SYDVKM. The CDR3 DNA is TGTGCCAGCAGGATAAACAGGGTAAACTATGGCTACACCTTC. As protein: CASRINRVNYGYTF.

There are many counts of this clone. The chain recombines TRBV30 with TRBJ2-5, with 7 nucleotides matching TRBD2. The CDR3 sequence is 14 residues long. From germline, CDR1 is GTSNPN and CDR2 SVGIG (reference sequence). V lost 7 bases, J lost 0 bases, and 8 bases stayed unmatched. For the CDR3, the DNA is TGTGCCTTTCAGCGGGGAAGGTACCAAGAGACCCAGTACTTC. Its translation: CAFQRGRYQETQYF. The full variable domain, with the rest looked up from reference TRBV30 and TRBJ2-5, is SQTIHQWPATLVQPVGSPLSLECTVEGTSNPNLYWYRQAAGRGLQLLFYSVGIGQISSEVPQNLSASRPQDRQFILSSKKLLLSDSGFYLCAFQRGRYQETQYFGPGTRLLVL.

This chain joins TRBV5-4 and TRBJ2-2; D remains unclear. This CDR3 is 13 amino acids long. CDR1 and CDR2 from the germline V gene are SGHNT and YYREEE (reference sequence). V was shortened by 7 bases and J by 1 base, with 8 bases between the two germline ends. For the CDR3, the DNA is TGTGCCAGCTGGGTGAGGAACACCGGGGAGCTGTTTTTT. Its protein product is CASWVRNTGELFF.

The V call is TRBV5-4, the J call TRBJ1-2; D might be TRBD1 (6 bases). V was cut by 0 bases and J by 6 bases, with 21 bases left in between. The CDR3 consists of 17 residues. CDR1 is SGHNT, CDR2 YYREEE, per germline (reference sequence). The CDR3 region has the DNA TGTGCCAGCAGCTTGGAATGGGGGCAGATTGTAGGTCATGGCTACACCTTC. Amino acids: CASSLEWGQIVGHGYTF.